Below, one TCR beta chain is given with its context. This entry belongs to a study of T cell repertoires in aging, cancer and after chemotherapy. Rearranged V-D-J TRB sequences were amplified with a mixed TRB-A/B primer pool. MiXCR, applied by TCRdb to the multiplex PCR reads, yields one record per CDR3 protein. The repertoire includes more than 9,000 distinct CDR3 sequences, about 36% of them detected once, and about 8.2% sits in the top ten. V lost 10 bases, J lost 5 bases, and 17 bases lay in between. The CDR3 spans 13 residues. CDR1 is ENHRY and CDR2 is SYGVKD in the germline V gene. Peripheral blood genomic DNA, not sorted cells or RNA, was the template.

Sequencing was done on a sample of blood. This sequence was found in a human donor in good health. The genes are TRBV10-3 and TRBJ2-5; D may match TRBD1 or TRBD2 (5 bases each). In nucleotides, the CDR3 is TGTGCCAGGTTTGGGGGATTGGGGGAGACCCAGTACTTC. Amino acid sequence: CARFGGLGETQYF.